Sequencing of this T cell receptor (beta chain) was carried out in a study of cytomegalovirus exposure and HLA in healthy donors. Study-wide background: Earlier work reported approximately 100 million unique TCR beta sequences from about 180 million T cells.

Overall study findings and caveats: A few CMV-associated chains were confirmed in vitro to be specific for CMV antigens. In a later analysis, TCR association rates varied by HLA locus: DRB1 most, HLA-C fewest.

Germline-derived CDR1 and CDR2 are MNHNS and SASEGT. The CDR3 runs 20 residues. Trimming at V came to 0 bases and at J to 5 bases, leaving 18 bases not matched to a gene. As for this clone: Its target is not known.

The PCR contained 60 Vbeta and 13 Jbeta primers. Authors' processing steps: Approximately 9.9 million shared chains were among the roughly 80 million unique TCR beta chains that a later analysis counted. Data came from immunoSEQ multiplex PCR; TCRdb stores just in-frame clones and leaves some out. That table supplies the V and J calls and clone size; D and trimming were determined from the DNA. Here the sample spans around 170,000 clones, around 82% being singletons. The clonotype was recovered from a boy aged 2 to 9 in good health and CMV-seronegative. The material sequenced was PBMCs. J is TRBJ2-5 and V is TRBV6-1, with 10 bases that match TRBD2. CDR3 coding DNA: TGTGCCAGCAGTGAAGCGGTGTTAACTAGCGGGGTCCTGGGGGGCGAGACCCAGTACTTC. Its protein product is CASSEAVLTSGVLGGETQYF.